This is a list of T cell receptor beta chains from one sample in a study of blood T cell repertoires in COVID-19. Assay: immunoSEQ multiplex PCR; the TCRdb copy retains only in-frame clones and omits some. This sample has around 270,000 clones, with 84% found just once. The specimen was peripheral blood. These receptors came from a woman between 40 and 50 years old who had recovered from COVID-19. The CDR3 runs from the conserved cysteine through the conserved F or W. A D gene is named only where the DNA matches it firmly. The size of a clone is reported for some rows only, either as once, few or many, or as a class for expanded clones.

V gene,D gene,clone size,J gene,CDR3 protein,CDR3 DNA
TRBV2,-,-,TRBJ1-1,CASSVVRGDTEAFF,TGTGCCAGCAGTGTCGTCAGGGGAGACACTGAAGCTTTCTTT
TRBV19,-,-,TRBJ1-1,CASAVPNTEAFF,TGTGCCAGTGCGGTTCCGAACACTGAAGCTTTCTTT
TRBV7-3,TRBD1,few,TRBJ2-1,CASSFVVSGTGGLRSSYNEQFF,TGTGCCAGCAGCTTCGTAGTTAGCGGGACAGGGGGCCTTAGGAGCTCCTACAATGAGCAGTTCTTC
TRBV3-1/TRBV3-2,TRBD1,-,TRBJ1-2,CASSQGGTGGSGYTF,TGTGCCAGCAGCCAAGGAGGGACAGGGGGTTCTGGCTACACCTTC
TRBV30,-,-,TRBJ1-3,CAWDPSGASGNTIYF,TGTGCCTGGGATCCGTCAGGGGCAAGCGGAAACACCATATATTTT
TRBV5-4,-,-,TRBJ1-2,CASSLRDGYTF,TGTGCCAGCAGCTTGAGAGATGGCTACACCTTC
TRBV14,TRBD2,-,TRBJ2-7,CASSQAAGLTYEQYF,TGTGCCAGCAGCCAAGCAGCGGGGCTGACCTACGAGCAGTACTTC
TRBV28,-,-,TRBJ1-5,CASSLSGIFSNQPQHF,TGTGCCAGCAGTTTGTCCGGGATTTTTAGCAATCAGCCCCAGCATTTT
TRBV6-5,-,-,TRBJ2-7,CASTNSQGEQYF,TGTGCCAGCACCAACAGCCAGGGCGAGCAGTACTTC
TRBV19,TRBD1,-,TRBJ1-5,CASIPGQGHSNQPQHF,TGTGCCAGTATCCCCGGACAGGGACATAGCAATCAGCCCCAGCATTTT
TRBV9,-,-,TRBJ2-5,CASSPTGGGSPQETQYF,TGTGCCAGCAGCCCTACTGGGGGCGGGAGTCCTCAAGAGACCCAGTACTTC
TRBV28,TRBD1,-,TRBJ1-5,CASINGQGNQPQHF,TGTGCCAGCATTAATGGACAGGGGAACCAGCCCCAGCATTTT
TRBV15,-,-,TRBJ2-7,CATSSGSRAYEQYF,TGTGCCACCAGCAGCGGCAGTCGGGCCTACGAGCAGTACTTC
TRBV7-9,-,-,TRBJ1-4,CASSLEEGKGGKLFF,TGTGCCAGCAGCTTAGAAGAGGGTAAAGGGGGAAAACTGTTTTTT
TRBV28,TRBD2,-,TRBJ2-3,CASSTSGLAGEGPDTQYF,TGTGCCAGCAGTACCTCGGGACTAGCGGGGGAGGGTCCAGATACGCAGTATTTT
TRBV5-4,TRBD1,-,TRBJ1-1,CASSLAGQGGTEAFF,TGTGCCAGCAGCTTGGCCGGACAGGGGGGTACTGAAGCTTTCTTT
TRBV3-1/TRBV3-2,TRBD2,-,TRBJ2-5,CASRPRGGETQYF,TGTGCCAGCAGACCTCGGGGGGGGGAGACCCAGTACTTC
TRBV12-3/TRBV12-4,-,-,TRBJ2-3,CASSFSDTQYF,TGTGCCAGCAGTTTCTCAGATACGCAGTATTTT
TRBV2,-,-,TRBJ2-7,CASSPTPGDSYEQYF,TGTGCCAGCAGCCCAACCCCGGGGGACTCCTACGAGCAGTACTTC
TRBV28,-,-,TRBJ1-1,CASSSIGEETEAFF,TGTGCCAGCAGCTCGATCGGGGAAGAGACTGAAGCTTTCTTT
TRBV27,-,-,TRBJ1-6,CASSPDRSSYNSPLHF,TGTGCCAGCAGCCCCGACAGGAGCTCCTATAATTCACCCCTCCACTTT
TRBV30,-,few,TRBJ2-1,CAWTRTSNEQFF,TGTGCCTGGACTCGGACTTCCAATGAGCAGTTCTTC
TRBV11-2,TRBD1,-,TRBJ1-4,CASSLMGQGYEKLFF,TGTGCCAGCAGCTTAATGGGACAGGGGTACGAAAAACTGTTTTTT
TRBV19,TRBD1,-,TRBJ2-1,CASSIDDWEGTGGNEQFF,TGTGCCAGTAGTATAGACGACTGGGAGGGGACAGGGGGAAATGAGCAGTTCTTC
TRBV30,TRBD1,-,TRBJ1-6,CAWSLRGETGKAVNF,TGTGCCTGGAGCCTTAGGGGGGAGACAGGGAAGGCGGTTAACTTT
TRBV28,-,-,TRBJ1-1,CASRLGLNTEAFF,TGTGCCAGCAGACTGGGCTTGAACACTGAAGCTTTCTTT
TRBV25-1,-,few,TRBJ2-7,CASSDSTGSRSYEQYF,TGTGCCAGCAGTGACTCTACAGGGTCCCGCTCCTACGAGCAGTACTTC
TRBV7-2,TRBD2,-,TRBJ2-1,CASSLEIAGGFHEQFF,TGTGCCAGCAGCTTAGAAATAGCGGGGGGTTTCCATGAGCAGTTCTTC
TRBV9,-,-,TRBJ2-1,CASSGQGSFSYNEQFF,TGTGCCAGCAGCGGCCAGGGTTCCTTCTCCTACAATGAGCAGTTCTTC
TRBV6-5,-,-,TRBJ2-7,CASIGRRPYEQYF,TGTGCCAGCATTGGGCGTAGACCTTACGAGCAGTACTTC
TRBV19,TRBD1,-,TRBJ2-5,CASSKTGAPPLQYF,TGTGCCAGTAGTAAGACAGGGGCGCCTCCCTTGCAGTACTTC
TRBV5-4,-,-,TRBJ2-5,CASSPEGRGLGGGTQYF,TGTGCCAGCAGCCCAGAGGGCCGGGGTTTAGGGGGGGGGACCCAGTACTTC
TRBV4-2,-,once,TRBJ1-2,CASSGHGTYGYTF,TGTGCCAGCAGCGGACACGGGACTTATGGCTACACCTTC
TRBV5-1,TRBD2,-,TRBJ2-1,CASSPLLRGGQNEQFF,TGCGCCAGCAGCCCCCTTTTGCGGGGGGGCCAAAATGAGCAGTTCTTC
TRBV28,-,-,TRBJ1-1,CASRPELLKTEAFF,TGTGCCAGCAGACCCGAGCTTCTGAAGACTGAAGCTTTCTTT
TRBV27,-,few,TRBJ1-1,CASKMRENTEAFF,TGTGCCAGCAAGATGCGCGAGAACACTGAAGCTTTCTTT
TRBV6-5,-,few,TRBJ2-1,CASRPYRPHNEQFF,TGTGCCAGCAGGCCTTACAGGCCCCACAATGAGCAGTTCTTC
TRBV2,-,-,TRBJ1-5,CASSEGGPQHF,TGTGCCAGCAGTGAAGGAGGGCCCCAGCATTTT
TRBV5-1,-,-,TRBJ1-2,CASSLVTDYGYTF,TGCGCCAGCAGCTTGGTGACAGACTATGGCTACACCTTC
TRBV19,TRBD1,-,TRBJ1-5,CATGTDYQPQHF,TGTGCCACAGGGACAGATTATCAGCCCCAGCATTTT
TRBV7-8,TRBD2,-,TRBJ2-2,CASSLLAGYGTGELFF,TGTGCCAGCAGCTTGCTAGCGGGGTATGGTACCGGGGAGCTGTTTTTT
TRBV3-1/TRBV3-2,TRBD1,once,TRBJ2-1,CASSEGQKPYNEQFF,TGTGCCAGCAGCGAGGGACAGAAACCATACAATGAGCAGTTCTTC
TRBV19,-,-,TRBJ1-1,CASSTWGRAFF,TGTGCCAGTAGTACCTGGGGGCGGGCTTTCTTT
TRBV27,-,once,TRBJ1-2,CASSSWGGGYTF,TGTGCCAGCAGTTCCTGGGGGGGAGGCTACACCTTC
TRBV7-7,TRBD1,-,TRBJ2-7,CASSATTGTGGRVDEQYF,TGTGCCAGCAGCGCGACCACCGGGACAGGGGGCAGGGTCGACGAGCAGTACTTC
TRBV24-1,TRBD1,-,TRBJ1-5,CATSPGTGLGNQPQHF,TGTGCCACCAGTCCCGGGACAGGGCTGGGCAATCAGCCCCAGCATTTT
TRBV2,TRBD1,many,TRBJ1-2,CASKRQGAGYGYTF,TGTGCCAGCAAGAGGCAGGGGGCGGGCTATGGCTACACCTTC
TRBV24-1,TRBD1,-,TRBJ1-2,CATSDPGQGSRGYTF,TGTGCCACCAGTGACCCGGGACAGGGGTCAAGGGGCTACACCTTC
TRBV28,-,once,TRBJ2-7,CASKPTQGTYEQYF,TGTGCCAGCAAACCTACACAGGGAACCTACGAGCAGTACTTC
TRBV5-1,TRBD1,few,TRBJ1-5,CASSMTGGSQPQHF,TGCGCCAGCAGCATGACAGGGGGCAGTCAGCCCCAGCATTTT
TRBV5-1,-,-,TRBJ2-1,CASSSHGSYNEQFF,TGCGCCAGCAGCTCCCACGGGTCCTACAATGAGCAGTTCTTC